This TCR beta chain was obtained from a study of shared clonotypes between healthy human individuals (TCRdb year 2020). Context from the whole study: A few men and a couple of women, aged 18 to 49 years, made up the cohort. For each donor, CD4 naive and CD4 memory were each run on three plates, CD8 naive on two plates, and CD8 memory on one plate. The study deeply sequenced blood TCR repertoires of several healthy adults to estimate repertoire size and the extent of clonotype sharing between individuals. To increase sequencing depth and limit assay-specific biases, TCR repertoire library preparation and sequencing were carried out by different laboratories using diverse techniques. Each donor's leukapheresis produced roughly between about 0.9 and 9.5 billion PBMCs.

Germline trimming: 0 bases from V, 4 bases from J; junction bases outside gene matches: 1. From cysteine to phenylalanine, the CDR3 is 14 amino acids long. Solely the CDR3 DNA is kept, with 42 bases framed from the first base. As encoded in the germline V gene, CDR1 is KGHSH while CDR2 is LQKENI. Using the deep immunoSEQ assay, multiplex PCR amplified TCR CDR3 regions from genomic DNA. Extracted genomic DNA from each cell subset was distributed evenly across all wells of several immunoSEQ 96-well plates, and each plate was treated as a replicate. Each replicate PCR for sorted subsets received roughly 0.2 ug genomic DNA, equal to roughly 30,000 T cell genomes. Purified libraries were measured with a Qubit 3.0 fluorometer, size-checked on a Bioanalyzer 2100, and measured again with the KAPA Library Quantification kit. Every immunoSEQ 96-well plate was sequenced on a separate single-read 150-cycle Illumina NextSeq 550 flow cell. The authors processed their data as follows. The immunoSEQ output contained only junctional sequences without quality scores, so filtering could not match that applied to full-length reads. To assign V/J genes and CDR3, sequences were annotated against IMGT germline references using PyIR, a Python wrapper for IgBLAST v1.9. Reads with weak V/J assignments (E-value above 1e-6), missing CDR3, stop codons, out-of-frame junctions, or ambiguous translated residues were removed. V3J clonotypes were defined by identical inferred V gene, J gene, and CDR3 amino acid sequence. To compute the percentage overlap between repertoires, the number of shared unique clonotypes was divided by the size of the smaller repertoire. Richness of each repertoire was evaluated using RTK rarefaction, the Chao1 estimator, and Recon v2.1 estimates of unobserved clonotypes. OLGA was used to compute generation probabilities for all TCRbeta clonotypes that the gDNA method yielded from a handful of donors. TCRdb obtained this table from immuneACCESS and retained in-frame rearrangements with V and J assigned. These tables miss some clones; where compared with another copy, unresolved V genes account for less than half of the shortfall, and the remainder is unexplained. The V and J calls and clone size come from that table; D and trimming were worked out from the DNA. The sample table lists a few million clones, 90% to 95% of them with a count of one. The ten largest clonotypes hold over 0.12% of the sample.

The donors were healthy, HIV-negative adults who had no recently reported acute infections or vaccinations. All donors were Caucasian adults living in Nashville, Tennessee, USA. Magnetic negative selection was used to enrich CD4+ T cells, after which naive cells were positively selected on CD45RA and the negative fraction became the memory subset. After blood collection by leukapheresis, PBMCs were isolated using Ficoll-Histopaque density gradient centrifugation and then cryopreserved in the vapor phase of liquid nitrogen. Analytical flow cytometry was used to check the purity and quantity of every magnetically sorted T cell population. From each sorted fraction, genomic DNA was isolated and quantified by UV absorbance on a Nanodrop 2000c. Overall study results and their limits: Rarefaction of sorted-subset datasets indicated incomplete sequencing despite the large sequencing depth. The small number of donors limited the genetic and exposure-history diversity represented. Approximately 5% of naive CD4, 3.5% of naive CD8, 2.3% of memory CD4, and around 0.4% of memory CD8 clonotypes were shared across several donors. Naive subsets generally had larger estimated clonotype richness than memory subsets. Pairwise subsampling led to the expectation that sequencing depth would affect the degree of clonotype sharing among donors. Sampling was limited to blood, and TCR repertoires in tissue likely differ from TCR repertoires in blood. Compared with non-shared clonotypes, clonotypes shared by all four sorted-subset donors had higher generation probabilities.

A word on this clone: It has no known antigen specificity. Per-base qualities were not stored, and no clone one base away is much larger. The same CDR3 is also encoded by other DNA sequences in this sample.

The chain uses TRBV18 and TRBJ1-1, with 8 middle bases fitting TRBD1. The sequence derives from a man between 18 and 29 years old in good health. The sequenced sample was naive CD4+ T cells sorted from blood. In light of the paper, this sample's cell subset or site label describes: CD45RA+ positively selected. The CDR3 protein is CASSPPTGGTEAFF. The DNA sequence is TGTGCCAGCTCACCACCCACAGGGGGCACTGAAGCTTTCTTT.